This TCR beta chain was recorded in a study of blood T cell repertoires in COVID-19. Study-level information: The United States, Italy and Spain were the sources of the acute and convalescent COVID-19 samples. The cDNA or gDNA used as material had been derived from T cells, B-cell-depleted T cells, or PBMCs.

The CDR3 has 15 amino acids. V dropped 6 bases and J dropped 7; count of bases not matched to a gene: 8. Germline V gives CDR1 LNHDA, CDR2 SQIVND (reference sequence). Grouping used clinical history reported by participants in a survey and questionnaire. Methods used by the authors: Amplification of reference gene primers provided the estimated nucleated cell counts. TCRdb's table, derived via immunoSEQ multiplex PCR, lists solely in-frame clones and lacks some. The DNA was the basis for D and trimming; V, J and clone size are from that table. The sample shows roughly 370,000 clones, about 83% of them seen only once.

The V and J genes are TRBV19 and TRBJ2-5; the match to TRBD2 covers 13 bases. The TCR sequence derives from a woman aged 50 to 60 who had recovered from COVID-19. Sequencing was carried out using PBMCs or T cells enriched from blood (not recorded which). The chain's CDR3 is CASSELAGGILTQYF. The DNA of the CDR3 is TGTGCCAGTAGCGAACTAGCGGGGGGGATTCTGACCCAGTACTTC.